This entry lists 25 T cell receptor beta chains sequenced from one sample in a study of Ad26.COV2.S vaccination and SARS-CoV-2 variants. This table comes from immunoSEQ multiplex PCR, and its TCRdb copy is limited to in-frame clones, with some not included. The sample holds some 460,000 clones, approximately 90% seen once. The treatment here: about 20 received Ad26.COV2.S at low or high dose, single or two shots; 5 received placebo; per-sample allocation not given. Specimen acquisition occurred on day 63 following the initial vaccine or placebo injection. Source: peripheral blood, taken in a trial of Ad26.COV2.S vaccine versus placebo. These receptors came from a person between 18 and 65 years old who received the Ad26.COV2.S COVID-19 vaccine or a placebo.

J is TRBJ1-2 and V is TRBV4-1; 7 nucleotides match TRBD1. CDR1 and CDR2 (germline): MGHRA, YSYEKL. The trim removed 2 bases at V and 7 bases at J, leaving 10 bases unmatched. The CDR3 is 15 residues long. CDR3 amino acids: CASSQTRQGQSGYTF. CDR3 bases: TGCGCCAGCAGCCAAACCCGACAGGGCCAAAGTGGCTACACCTTC.

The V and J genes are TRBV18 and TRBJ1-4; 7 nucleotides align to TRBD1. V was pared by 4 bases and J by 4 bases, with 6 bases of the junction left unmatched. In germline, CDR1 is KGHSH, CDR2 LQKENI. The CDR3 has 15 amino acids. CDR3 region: CASSRTGQINEKLFF. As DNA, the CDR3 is TGTGCCAGCTCACGAACGGGACAGATTAATGAAAAACTGTTTTTT.

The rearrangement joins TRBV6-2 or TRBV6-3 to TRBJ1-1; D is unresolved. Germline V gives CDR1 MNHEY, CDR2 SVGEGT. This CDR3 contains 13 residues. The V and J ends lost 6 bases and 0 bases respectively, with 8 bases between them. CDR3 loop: CASRPILNTEAFF. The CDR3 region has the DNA TGTGCCAGCAGACCTATTTTGAACACTGAAGCTTTCTTT.

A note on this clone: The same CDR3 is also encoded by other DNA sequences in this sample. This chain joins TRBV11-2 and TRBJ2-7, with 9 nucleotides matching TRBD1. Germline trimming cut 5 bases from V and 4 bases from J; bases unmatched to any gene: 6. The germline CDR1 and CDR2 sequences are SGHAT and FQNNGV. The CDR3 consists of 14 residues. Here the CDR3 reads CASSRGQGSYEQYF. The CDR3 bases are TGTGCCAGCAGCCGGGGACAGGGTTCTTACGAGCAGTACTTC. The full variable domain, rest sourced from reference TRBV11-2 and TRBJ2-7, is EAGVAQSPRYKIIEKRQSVAFWCNPISGHATLYWYQQILGQGPKLLIQFQNNGVVDDSQLPKDRFSAERLKGVDSTLKIQPAKLEDSAVYLCASSRGQGSYEQYFGPGTRLTVT.

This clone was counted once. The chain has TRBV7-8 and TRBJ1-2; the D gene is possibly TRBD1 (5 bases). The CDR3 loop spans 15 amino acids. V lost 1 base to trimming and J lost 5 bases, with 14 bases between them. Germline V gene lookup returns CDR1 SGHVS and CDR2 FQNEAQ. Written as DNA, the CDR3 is TGTGCCAGCAGCTTAGATCTGGGGGGAGCTTATGGCTACACCTTC. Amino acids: CASSLDLGGAYGYTF.

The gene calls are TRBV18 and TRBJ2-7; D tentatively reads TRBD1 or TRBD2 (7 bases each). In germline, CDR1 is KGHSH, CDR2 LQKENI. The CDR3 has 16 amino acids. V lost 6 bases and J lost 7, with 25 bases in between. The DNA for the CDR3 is TGTGCCAGCTCTACCAGGGGGGCGGGAGCGTCTCGAGAGCAGTACTTC. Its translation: CASSTRGAGASREQYF.

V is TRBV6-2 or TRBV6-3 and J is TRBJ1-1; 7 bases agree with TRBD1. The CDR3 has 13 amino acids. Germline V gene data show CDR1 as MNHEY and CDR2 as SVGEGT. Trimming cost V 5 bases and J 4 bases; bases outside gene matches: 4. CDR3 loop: CASSPTGSTEAFF. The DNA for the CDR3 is TGTGCCAGCAGTCCGACAGGGAGCACTGAAGCTTTCTTT.

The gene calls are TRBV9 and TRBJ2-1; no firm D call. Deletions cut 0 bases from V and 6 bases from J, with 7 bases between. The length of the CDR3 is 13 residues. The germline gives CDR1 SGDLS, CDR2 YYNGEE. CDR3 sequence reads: CASSVVSGNEQFF. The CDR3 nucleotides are TGTGCCAGCAGCGTAGTCAGTGGCAATGAGCAGTTCTTC.

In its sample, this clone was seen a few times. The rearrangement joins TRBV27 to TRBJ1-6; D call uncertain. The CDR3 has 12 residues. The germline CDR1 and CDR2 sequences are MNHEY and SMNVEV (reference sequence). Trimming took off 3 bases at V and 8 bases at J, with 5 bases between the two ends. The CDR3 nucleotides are TGTGCCAGCAGTTTCTGGGATTCACCCCTCCACTTT. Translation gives CASSFWDSPLHF.

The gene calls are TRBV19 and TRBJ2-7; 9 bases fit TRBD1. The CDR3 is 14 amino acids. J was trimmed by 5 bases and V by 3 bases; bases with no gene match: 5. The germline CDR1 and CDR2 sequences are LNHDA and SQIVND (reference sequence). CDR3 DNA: TGTGCCAGTAGTATTGGACAGGGGATCGACGAGCAGTACTTC. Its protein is CASSIGQGIDEQYF.

CDR3 coding DNA: TGTGCCAGCAGTACCCCCGACAGGAGTGGCTACACCTTC. This gives the protein CASSTPDRSGYTF. The chain joins TRBV25-1 to TRBJ1-2; perhaps TRBD1 as D (6 bases). The CDR3 extends over 13 amino acids. The ends were cut back, 5 bases at V and 7 bases at J, with 14 bases in the middle. Germline lookup yields CDR1 MGHDK and CDR2 SYGVNS.

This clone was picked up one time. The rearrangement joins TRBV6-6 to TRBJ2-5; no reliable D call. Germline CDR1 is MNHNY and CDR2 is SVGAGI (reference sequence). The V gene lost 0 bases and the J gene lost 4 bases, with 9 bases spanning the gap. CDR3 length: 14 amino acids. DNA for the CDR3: TGTGCCAGCAGTTACTCGATTTGGCGAGAGACCCAGTACTTC. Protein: CASSYSIWRETQYF.

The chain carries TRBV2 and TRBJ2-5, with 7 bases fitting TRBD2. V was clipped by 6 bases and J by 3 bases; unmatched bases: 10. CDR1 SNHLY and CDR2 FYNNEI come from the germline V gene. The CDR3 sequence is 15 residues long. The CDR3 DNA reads TGTGCCAGCAGGGTCCGGGGGAGGGAAAAAGAGACCCAGTACTTC. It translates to CASRVRGREKETQYF. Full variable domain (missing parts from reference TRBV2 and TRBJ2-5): EPEVTQTPSHQVTQMGQEVILRCVPISNHLYFYWYRQILGQKVEFLVSFYNNEISEKSEIFDDQFSVERPDGSNFTLKIRSTKLEDSAMYFCASRVRGREKETQYFGPGTRLLVL.

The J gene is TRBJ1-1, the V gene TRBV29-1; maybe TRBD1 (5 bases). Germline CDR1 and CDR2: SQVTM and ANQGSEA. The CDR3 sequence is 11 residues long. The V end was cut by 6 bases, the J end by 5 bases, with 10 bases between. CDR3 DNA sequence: TGCAGCGTAACACAGGAGACTGAAGCTTTCTTT. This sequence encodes CSVTQETEAFF.

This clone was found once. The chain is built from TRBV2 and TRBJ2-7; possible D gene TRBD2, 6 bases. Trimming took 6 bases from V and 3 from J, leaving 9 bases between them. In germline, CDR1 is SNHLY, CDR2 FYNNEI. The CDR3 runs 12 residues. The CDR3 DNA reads TGTGCCAGCAGCCGGCGGGGCTACGAGCAGTACTTC. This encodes CASSRRGYEQYF. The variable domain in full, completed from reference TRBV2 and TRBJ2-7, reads EPEVTQTPSHQVTQMGQEVILRCVPISNHLYFYWYRQILGQKVEFLVSFYNNEISEKSEIFDDQFSVERPDGSNFTLKIRSTKLEDSAMYFCASSRRGYEQYFGPGTRLTVT.

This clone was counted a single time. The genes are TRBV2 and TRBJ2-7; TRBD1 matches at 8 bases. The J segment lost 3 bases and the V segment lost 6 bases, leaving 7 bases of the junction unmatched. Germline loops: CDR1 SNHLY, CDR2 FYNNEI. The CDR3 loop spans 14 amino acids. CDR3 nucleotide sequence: TGTGCCAGCAGGCTTACCGGGACAGGCTACGAGCAGTACTTC. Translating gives CASRLTGTGYEQYF.

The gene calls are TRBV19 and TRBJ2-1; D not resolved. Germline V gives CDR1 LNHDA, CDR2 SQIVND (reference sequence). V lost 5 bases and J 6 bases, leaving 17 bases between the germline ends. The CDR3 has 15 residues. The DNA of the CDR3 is TGTGCCAGTAGTTCTCCGGGTTTGACCAGCAATGAGCAGTTCTTC. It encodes CASSSPGLTSNEQFF.

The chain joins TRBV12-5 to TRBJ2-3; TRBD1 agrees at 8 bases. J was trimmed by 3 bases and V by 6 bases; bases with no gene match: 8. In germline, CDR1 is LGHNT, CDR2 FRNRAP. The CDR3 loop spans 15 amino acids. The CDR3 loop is CASGQGASHTDTQYF. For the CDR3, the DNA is TGTGCTAGTGGCCAGGGGGCGTCTCATACAGATACGCAGTATTTT.

CDR3 bases: TGTGCCAGCACCCCAGGGACTAGCGGGTTAAATGAGCAGTTCTTC. This translates into CASTPGTSGLNEQFF. The V and J genes are TRBV7-8 and TRBJ2-1; TRBD2 agrees at 12 bases. Losses at the gene ends were 7 bases for V and 7 bases for J; bases not matched to a gene: 8. This CDR3 has 15 residues. The germline gives CDR1 SGHVS, CDR2 FQNEAQ. The complete variable domain, with remaining parts taken from reference TRBV7-8 and TRBJ2-1, reads GAGVSQSPRYKVAKRGQDVALRCDPISGHVSLFWYQQALGQGPEFLTYFQNEAQLDKSGLPSDRFFAERPEGSVSTLKIQRTQQEDSAVYLCASTPGTSGLNEQFFGPGTRLTVL.

CDR3 residues: CASSPNNKNRSFDYGYTF. DNA for the CDR3: TGTGCCAGCAGCCCGAACAATAAGAACAGGTCCTTTGACTATGGCTACACCTTC. V usage is TRBV7-9 and J usage is TRBJ1-2; D is perhaps TRBD1 (5 bases). The CDR3 extends over 18 amino acids. Trimming cost V 5 bases and J 3 bases, with 25 bases left between them. Germline-derived CDR1 and CDR2 are SEHNR and FQNEAQ (reference sequence).

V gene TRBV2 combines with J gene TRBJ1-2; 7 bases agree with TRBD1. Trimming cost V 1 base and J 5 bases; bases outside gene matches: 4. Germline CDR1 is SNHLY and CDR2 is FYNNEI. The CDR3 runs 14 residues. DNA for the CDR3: TGTGCCAGCAGTGAAGGACAGGGCGGGTATGGCTACACCTTC. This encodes CASSEGQGGYGYTF.

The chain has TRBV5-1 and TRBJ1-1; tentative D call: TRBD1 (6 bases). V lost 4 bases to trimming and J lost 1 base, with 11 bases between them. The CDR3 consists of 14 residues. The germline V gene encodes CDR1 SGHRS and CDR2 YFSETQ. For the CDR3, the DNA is TGCGCCAGCAGCACCGCACAGGGGAACACTGAAGCTTTCTTT. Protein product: CASSTAQGNTEAFF.

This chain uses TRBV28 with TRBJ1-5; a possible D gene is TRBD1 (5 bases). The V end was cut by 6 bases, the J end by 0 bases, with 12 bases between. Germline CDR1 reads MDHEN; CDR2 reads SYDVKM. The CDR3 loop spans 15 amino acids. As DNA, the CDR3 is TGTGCCAGCAGCCCCGTGGGGCATAGCAATCAGCCCCAGCATTTT. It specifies CASSPVGHSNQPQHF. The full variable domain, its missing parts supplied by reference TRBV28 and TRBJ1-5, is DVKVTQSSRYLVKRTGEKVFLECVQDMDHENMFWYRQDPGLGLRLIYFSYDVKMKEKGDIPEGYSVSREKKERFSLILESASTNQTSMYLCASSPVGHSNQPQHFGDGTRLSIL.

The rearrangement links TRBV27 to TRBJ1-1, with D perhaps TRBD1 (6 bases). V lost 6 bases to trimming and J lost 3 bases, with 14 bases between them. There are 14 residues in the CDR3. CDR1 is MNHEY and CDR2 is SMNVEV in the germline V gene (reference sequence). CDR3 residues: CASSFGQPYTEAFF. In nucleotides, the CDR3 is TGTGCCAGCAGCTTCGGACAGCCATACACTGAAGCTTTCTTT.

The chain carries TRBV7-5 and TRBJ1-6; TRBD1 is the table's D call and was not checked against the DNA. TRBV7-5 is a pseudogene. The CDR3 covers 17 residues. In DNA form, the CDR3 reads TGTGCCAGAAGTCCTCGGACAGGGAGCTCCTATAATTCACCCCTCCACTTT. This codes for CARSPRTGSSYNSPLHF.